This TCR beta chain was identified during a study of T cell changes during pregnancy in multiple sclerosis. In this sample, this clone turned up a few times. The method was immunoSEQ multiplex PCR; TCRdb's version includes in-frame clones alone and lacks a portion of them. The sample holds fewer than 50,000 clones, roughly 93% seen once. The origin of this receptor is a female donor with multiple sclerosis, enrolled in a pregnancy study. The sample here was CD8+ T cells from peripheral blood mononuclear cells, taken in the first trimester of pregnancy.

CDR3 in DNA: TGTGCCAGCAGCAACAGGGTATCCGGGACCTACGAGCAGTACTTC. Protein product: CASSNRVSGTYEQYF. This chain links TRBV7-9 with TRBJ2-7, with D perhaps TRBD1 (6 bases). In germline, CDR1 is SEHNR, CDR2 FQNEAQ (reference sequence). V lost 5 bases to trimming and J lost 2 bases, with 16 bases between them. The CDR3 contains 15 residues.